These 17 T cell receptor beta chains were all obtained from the same sample, sequenced in a study of blood T cell repertoires in COVID-19. Method: immunoSEQ multiplex PCR; TCRdb's copy keeps in-frame clones and lacks some. The sample contains roughly 150,000 clones, roughly four fifths of which appear only once. Sequencing used peripheral blood. The receptors stem from an elderly woman with acute or convalescent COVID-19.

V is TRBV27 and J is TRBJ1-2, with unresolved D. The CDR3 has 12 residues. Germline-derived CDR1 and CDR2 are MNHEY and SMNVEV (reference sequence). V gave up 8 bases and J gave up 8 bases, with 15 bases separating them. The CDR3 here is CASRSYVEGYTF. CDR3 DNA sequence: TGTGCCAGCCGCTCTTATGTGGAGGGCTACACCTTC.

The chain links TRBV2 to TRBJ1-6, with TRBD1 identical over 8 bases. The CDR3 spans 17 residues. The V gene's germline CDR1 is SNHLY and CDR2 FYNNEI. The trim removed 4 bases at V and 4 bases at J, leaving 9 bases unmatched. CDR3 sequence (DNA): TGTGCCAGCAGTGTTGGGACAGGAAGGGGTTATAATTCACCCCTCCACTTT. It translates to CASSVGTGRGYNSPLHF.

This sequence joins TRBV11-3 and TRBJ2-7; 7 bases align to TRBD2. Germline-derived CDR1 and CDR2 are SGHNT and YENEEA. The V and J ends lost 2 bases and 3 bases, in that order; junction bases with no gene match: 1. The CDR3 runs 13 residues. The CDR3 DNA is TGTGCCAGCAGCTTACTAGCGGACTACGAGCAGTACTTC. Protein sequence: CASSLLADYEQYF.

This sequence joins TRBV5-8 and TRBJ1-5, with 8 bases aligning to TRBD1. V shed 4 bases and J 2 bases; nucleotides not matched to a gene: 8. Germline V gene data show CDR1 as SGHTS and CDR2 as YDEGEE. The CDR3 loop spans 16 amino acids. The CDR3 DNA sequence: TGTGCCAGCAGCCCTAGGACAGGGTCGGGCAATCAGCCCCAGCATTTT. This codes for CASSPRTGSGNQPQHF.

This chain's CDR3 is CATSERGTSAYNEQFF. In nucleotides, the CDR3 is TGTGCCACCAGTGAACGCGGGACTAGCGCCTACAATGAGCAGTTCTTC. This chain links TRBV24-1 with TRBJ2-1; 10 bases align to TRBD2. The ends lost 4 bases at V and 2 bases at J; junction bases unmatched: 4. Germline CDR1 and CDR2: KGHDR and SFDVKD. The CDR3 spans 16 residues.

The chain couples TRBV27 to TRBJ2-7, with 9 bases identical to TRBD1. V was clipped by 3 bases and J by 4 bases; unmatched bases: 4. Germline assignment: CDR1 MNHEY and CDR2 SMNVEV (reference sequence). The length of the CDR3 is 14 residues. The CDR3 reads CASSFGTGTYEQYF. CDR3 DNA sequence: TGTGCCAGCAGTTTCGGGACAGGGACTTACGAGCAGTACTTC.

The chain employs TRBV19 and TRBJ1-3; D not certain. The V and J ends lost 3 bases and 2 bases respectively, with 8 bases between them. The CDR3 is made up of 14 amino acids. Germline V CDR1 and CDR2: LNHDA, SQIVND (reference sequence). The CDR3 region has the DNA TGTGCCAGTAGTATTTCAGCGGCTGGAAACACCATATATTTT. This encodes CASSISAAGNTIYF.

This clone was seen more than once but under ten times. The V call is TRBV6-5, the J call TRBJ1-2; 9 positions agree with TRBD1. The CDR3 is made up of 16 amino acids. V trimming: 0 bases; J trimming: 4 bases; junction bases outside the gene matches: 6. The germline gives CDR1 MNHEY, CDR2 SVGAGI. The CDR3 here is CASSYSPTGGGYGYTF. Written as DNA, the CDR3 is TGTGCCAGCAGTTACTCCCCGACAGGGGGTGGCTATGGCTACACCTTC.

The V call is TRBV13, the J call TRBJ2-7, with TRBD1 identical over 7 bases. This CDR3 is built from 12 residues. CDR1 is PRHDT, CDR2 FYEKMQ, per germline (reference sequence). J gave up 10 bases and V 2 bases, and 5 bases lay outside the gene matches. In DNA, the CDR3 is TGTGCCAGCAGCTTATTAGGGGGCGTACAGTACTTC. Translating it yields CASSLLGGVQYF.

V is TRBV19 and J is TRBJ1-5; 8 positions agree with TRBD1. The CDR3 has 15 amino acids. Trimming removed 1 base from V and 6 bases from J; junction bases left unmatched: 5. CDR1 is LNHDA and CDR2 is SQIVND in the germline V gene (reference sequence). The CDR3 loop reads CASSIAQGAGQPQHF. CDR3 coding DNA: TGTGCCAGTAGTATAGCTCAGGGGGCCGGTCAGCCCCAGCATTTT.

This clone occurred a few times. The chain uses TRBV2 and TRBJ2-4; D not resolved. The germline V gene encodes CDR1 SNHLY and CDR2 FYNNEI. Between the trimmed V and J ends, which lost 6 bases and 0 bases, there was a span of 15 bases. The length of the CDR3 is 16 residues. This CDR3 reads CASRGNIRVAKNIQYF. The CDR3, as DNA: TGTGCCAGCAGGGGTAATATACGGGTAGCCAAAAACATTCAGTACTTC. Complete variable domain (other parts from reference TRBV2 and TRBJ2-4): EPEVTQTPSHQVTQMGQEVILRCVPISNHLYFYWYRQILGQKVEFLVSFYNNEISEKSEIFDDQFSVERPDGSNFTLKIRSTKLEDSAMYFCASRGNIRVAKNIQYFGAGTRLSVL.

This clone has just one count. This chain joins TRBV19 and TRBJ2-5; TRBD2 matches at 10 bases. Germline CDR1 reads LNHDA; CDR2 reads SQIVND (reference sequence). This CDR3 has 19 residues. With V trimmed by 5 bases and J by 4 bases, 19 bases remained unmatched. CDR3 in DNA: TGTGCCAGTAGTTCCTGGTCTAGCGGGAGTCCCATAACAAGAGAGACCCAGTACTTC. Protein product: CASSSWSSGSPITRETQYF. The full variable domain, in which reference TRBV19 and TRBJ2-5 provide the parts outside the CDR3, is DGGITQSPKYLFRKEGQNVTLSCEQNLNHDAMYWYRQDPGQGLRLIYYSQIVNDFQKGDIAEGYSVSREKKESFPLTVTSAQKNPTAFYLCASSSWSSGSPITRETQYFGPGTRLLVL.

The chain carries TRBV5-4 and TRBJ2-2; the match to TRBD1 covers 7 bases. CDR3 length: 14 residues. Germline V gene data show CDR1 as SGHNT and CDR2 as YYREEE (reference sequence). Trimming at V came to 0 bases and at J to 4 bases, leaving 0 bases not matched to a gene. The CDR3 protein is CASSLAGGTGELFF. CDR3 bases: TGTGCCAGCAGCTTGGCAGGGGGCACCGGGGAGCTGTTTTTT.

V usage is TRBV7-3 and J usage is TRBJ2-3; 12 nucleotides agree with TRBD2. There are 17 residues in the CDR3. Trimming at V came to 5 bases and at J to 0 bases, leaving 6 bases not matched to a gene. Germline lookup yields CDR1 SGHTA and CDR2 FQGTGA. The CDR3 DNA sequence: TGTGCCAGCAGCACCCCGACTAGCGGGGGAAGCACAGATACGCAGTATTTT. This codes for CASSTPTSGGSTDTQYF.

The CDR3 bases are TGTGCCAGCATATACAGGGGGAGCGATGGCTACACCTTC. This codes for CASIYRGSDGYTF. The rearrangement joins TRBV2 to TRBJ1-2; 8 bases are shared with TRBD1. Per the germline V gene, CDR1 is SNHLY and CDR2 is FYNNEI. J lost 6 bases, V lost 7 bases, and 7 bases had no gene match. The CDR3 consists of 13 residues.

This chain links TRBV11-2 with TRBJ1-3; TRBD1 is a possible D gene (6 bases). This CDR3 comprises 15 residues. CDR1 is SGHAT and CDR2 is FQNNGV in the germline V gene. The V and J ends lost 5 bases and 0 bases respectively, with 11 bases between them. CDR3 sequence: CASSDRDTSGNTIYF. DNA of the CDR3: TGTGCCAGCAGCGACCGGGACACCTCTGGAAACACCATATATTTT.

The chain joins TRBV7-9 to TRBJ2-7; TRBD2 matches 7 bases. Trimming cost V 2 bases and J 6 bases; bases outside gene matches: 7. The germline CDR1 and CDR2 sequences are SEHNR and FQNEAQ (reference sequence). The CDR3 consists of 14 residues. The CDR3 DNA follows: TGTGCCAGCAGCTTATCTGGGGGAGGGTCCGAGCAGTACTTC. This encodes CASSLSGGGSEQYF.